This T cell receptor beta chain was identified in a study of cytomegalovirus exposure and HLA in healthy donors. A multiplex PCR was run with 60 Vbeta primers and 13 Jbeta primers. The authors' processing: An analysis that came later counted some 85 million unique TCR beta chains, approximately 10 million shared. Measured with immunoSEQ multiplex PCR; TCRdb has only the in-frame clones, and not every one. V and J calls and clone size are given by that table; D and trimming were obtained from the DNA. The sample comprises 100,000 or so clones, approximately 69% of which are singletons, and roughly 3.2% rests with the top ten. Germline assignment: CDR1 SGHNT and CDR2 YENEEA. J gave up 6 bases and V 4 bases, and 6 bases lay outside the gene matches. This CDR3 is built from 14 residues.

The sample comprised PBMCs. The clonotype comes from a man aged 30 to 39 in good health and CMV-seronegative. The chain joins TRBV11-3 to TRBJ1-1; 9 positions match TRBD1. The DNA of the CDR3 is TGTGCCAGCAGCTACCGGGACAGGGTTTCTGAAGCTTTCTTT. Protein product: CASSYRDRVSEAFF.